A selection of T cell receptor beta chains follows, all from one sample in a study of T cell repertoires in cytomegalovirus infection. TCRdb reanalysed the reads using MiXCR and keeps one entry per CDR3 protein. Here the sample spans about 830,000 distinct CDR3 sequences, less than 35% being singletons. No antigen has been identified for these receptors. Source: cultured CD8+ T cells from PBMCs, taken from culture after CMV antigen stimulation. The receptors stem from a human donor in good health (CMV status not recorded). Some clones in this sample may be carry-over from other donors' samples. CDR3s include the opening cysteine and the closing phenylalanine or tryptophan.

J,V,CDR3
TRBJ2-4,TRBV4-1,CASSHAGFGTKNIQYF
TRBJ2-3,TRBV4-2,CASSPNEGGLPDTQYF
TRBJ2-1,TRBV7-9,CASFSGTSSYNEQFF
TRBJ1-5,TRBV19,CASTRGGDSNQPQHF
TRBJ2-1,TRBV20-1,CSARDFLAGGSPSSYNEQFF
TRBJ2-5,TRBV2,CASRAETGYEETQYF
TRBJ2-3,TRBV12-3/TRBV12-4,CASSIQGISTDTQYF
TRBJ1-1,TRBV7-3,CASSPTGTMNTEAFF
TRBJ2-7,TRBV6-1,CACWTGQDEQYF
TRBJ1-2,TRBV5-5,CASSLGITVVGNYGYTF
TRBJ2-5,TRBV10-3,CAISDLASGDQETQYF
TRBJ2-1,TRBV27,CASSLMGGTGNEQFF
TRBJ2-3,TRBV7-8,CASQDRDTQYF
TRBJ2-7,TRBV7-2,CASSSGLAVYEQYF
TRBJ2-1,TRBV20-1,CSARDSGGAYNEQFF
TRBJ2-5,TRBV5-1,CASSLASVGSGETQYF
TRBJ1-5,TRBV27,CASSFGGLGNQPQHF
TRBJ1-2,TRBV27,CASSLSGPSGAWYGYTF
TRBJ2-2,TRBV7-6,CASSLGQFAGPTGELFF
TRBJ1-4,TRBV27,CASSTLGEKLSF
TRBJ2-1,TRBV7-6,CASSLAQGGDNEQFF
TRBJ2-1,TRBV12-3/TRBV12-4,CALGGADNEQFF
TRBJ1-5,TRBV7-9,CASSLLTGANQPQHF
TRBJ1-2,TRBV10-3,CAISVWDRELDYDYTF
TRBJ1-2,TRBV14,CASSQGAWDRYGYTF
TRBJ2-7,TRBV27,CASSLSGDSSSYEQYF
TRBJ2-5,TRBV7-3,CASSPAGTGYLETQYF
TRBJ1-6,TRBV12-3/TRBV12-4,CASSLDTRDLGSPLHF
TRBJ2-7,TRBV7-9,CASSLAAGNSYEQYF
TRBJ1-5,TRBV27,CASSSSRDRANQPQHF
TRBJ1-1,TRBV6-2/TRBV6-3,CASSSPVLNTEAFF
TRBJ2-5,TRBV6-5,CASSYSATGEKTQYF
TRBJ2-2,TRBV4-1,CASSRGEVFGELFF
TRBJ1-1,TRBV4-1,CASSQATGRDTEAFF
TRBJ2-2,TRBV7-6,CASTSISGVDTGELFF
TRBJ2-5,TRBV7-9,CASSSGQHLLGETQYF